A selection of T cell receptor beta chains follows, all from one sample in a study of blood T cells in healthy people across ages. TCRdb used MiXCR to reprocess the 5' RACE reads, holding one entry per CDR3 protein. This sample has more than 1.4 million distinct CDR3 sequences, with around 39% found just once. The sequencing input was blood. These receptors came from a woman between 18 and 29 years old in good health. Each CDR3 is given with its conserved first and last residue. D genes are given only for firm matches. Clone size is shown for a subset of rows, as once, few, many or a class of expanded clone.

CDR3 length: 12; V gene: TRBV7-6; D gene: NA; J gene: TRBJ1-1; clone size: NA; CDR3 DNA: TGTGCCAGCAGCTCCCCCTCAAATGAAGCTTTCTTT; CDR3 protein: CASSSPSNEAFF
CDR3 length: 17; V gene: TRBV10-3; D gene: NA; J gene: TRBJ1-1; clone size: NA; CDR3 DNA: TGTGCCATCAGTAACATTACAGCCCTGAGGGGATACACTGAAGCTTTCTTT; CDR3 protein: CAISNITALRGYTEAFF
CDR3 length: 13; V gene: TRBV20-1; D gene: NA; J gene: TRBJ1-2; clone size: NA; CDR3 DNA: TGCAGTGCTAGCGCCCTGGGGGGGGCTGGCTACACCTTC; CDR3 protein: CSASALGGAGYTF
CDR3 length: 16; V gene: TRBV4-2; D gene: NA; J gene: TRBJ2-7; clone size: NA; CDR3 DNA: TGTGCCAGCAGCCAAGATACGGGCCGACGAGGGGGCGAGCAGTACTTC; CDR3 protein: CASSQDTGRRGGEQYF
CDR3 length: 14; V gene: TRBV7-2; D gene: NA; J gene: TRBJ1-5; clone size: NA; CDR3 DNA: TGTGCCAGCAGCGCGGGACACCTCCATCAGCCCCAGCATTTT; CDR3 protein: CASSAGHLHQPQHF
CDR3 length: 15; V gene: TRBV4-1; D gene: TRBD2; J gene: TRBJ2-7; clone size: NA; CDR3 DNA: TGCGCCAGCAGCCAAGCCGGACTAGACGGCTACGAGCAGTACTTC; CDR3 protein: CASSQAGLDGYEQYF
CDR3 length: 14; V gene: TRBV6-1; D gene: TRBD2; J gene: TRBJ2-1; clone size: NA; CDR3 DNA: TGTGCCAGCAGAGGGACTAGTTGGAGCTATGAGCAGTTCTTC; CDR3 protein: CASRGTSWSYEQFF
CDR3 length: 15; V gene: TRBV6-5; D gene: TRBD2; J gene: TRBJ2-5; clone size: NA; CDR3 DNA: TGTGCCAGCAGTTACGAACGGACTAGCGAAGAGACCCAGTACTTC; CDR3 protein: CASSYERTSEETQYF
CDR3 length: 15; V gene: TRBV27; D gene: NA; J gene: TRBJ2-7; clone size: few; CDR3 DNA: TGTGCCAGCAGTTATACCCGGACAGCAAACTACGAGCAGTACTTC; CDR3 protein: CASSYTRTANYEQYF
CDR3 length: 14; V gene: TRBV20-1; D gene: TRBD2; J gene: TRBJ2-1; clone size: few; CDR3 DNA: TGCAGTGCACATCTAGCGGCTTCCTACAATGAGCAGTTCTTC; CDR3 protein: CSAHLAASYNEQFF
CDR3 length: 12; V gene: TRBV5-6; D gene: NA; J gene: TRBJ1-6; clone size: NA; CDR3 DNA: TGTGCCAGCAGCATACAAGTTTCACCCCTCCACTTT; CDR3 protein: CASSIQVSPLHF
CDR3 length: 12; V gene: TRBV7-2; D gene: NA; J gene: TRBJ1-2; clone size: NA; CDR3 DNA: TGTGCCAGCAGCTTATCAGGGTTCGGCTACACCTTC; CDR3 protein: CASSLSGFGYTF
CDR3 length: 15; V gene: TRBV12-3/TRBV12-4; D gene: NA; J gene: TRBJ1-5; clone size: NA; CDR3 DNA: TGTGCCAGCAGTTGGGCGTACGGAGGCAGTCAGCCCCAGCATTTT; CDR3 protein: CASSWAYGGSQPQHF
CDR3 length: 14; V gene: TRBV10-3; D gene: NA; J gene: TRBJ1-3; clone size: NA; CDR3 DNA: TGTGCCATCAGCCCACAGGCGTCTGGAAACACCATATATTTT; CDR3 protein: CAISPQASGNTIYF
CDR3 length: 14; V gene: TRBV6-1; D gene: TRBD2; J gene: TRBJ2-7; clone size: NA; CDR3 DNA: TGTGCCAGCACCGGGGAGGGGTACTACAATGAGCAGTACTTC; CDR3 protein: CASTGEGYYNEQYF
CDR3 length: 17; V gene: TRBV7-2; D gene: TRBD2; J gene: TRBJ2-7; clone size: few; CDR3 DNA: TGTGCCAGCAGCTTAGCGCTAAATATGCTAGCGGGCTACGAGCAGTACTTC; CDR3 protein: CASSLALNMLAGYEQYF
CDR3 length: 14; V gene: TRBV20-1; D gene: NA; J gene: TRBJ2-3; clone size: few; CDR3 DNA: TGCAGTGCCAGTCGAGGTCCTAGCACAGATACGCAGTATTTT; CDR3 protein: CSASRGPSTDTQYF
CDR3 length: 14; V gene: TRBV9; D gene: NA; J gene: TRBJ1-2; clone size: few; CDR3 DNA: TGTGCCAGCAGCCCCCAGCGGGGAGACTATGGCTACACCTTC; CDR3 protein: CASSPQRGDYGYTF
CDR3 length: 14; V gene: TRBV29-1; D gene: NA; J gene: TRBJ1-1; clone size: few; CDR3 DNA: TGCAGCGTTGGGAGACTAGTACCGAACACTGAAGCTTTCTTT; CDR3 protein: CSVGRLVPNTEAFF
CDR3 length: 14; V gene: TRBV2; D gene: NA; J gene: TRBJ2-1; clone size: few; CDR3 DNA: TGTGCCAGCAGTGTATTCGGGACCTACAATGAGCAGTTCTTC; CDR3 protein: CASSVFGTYNEQFF